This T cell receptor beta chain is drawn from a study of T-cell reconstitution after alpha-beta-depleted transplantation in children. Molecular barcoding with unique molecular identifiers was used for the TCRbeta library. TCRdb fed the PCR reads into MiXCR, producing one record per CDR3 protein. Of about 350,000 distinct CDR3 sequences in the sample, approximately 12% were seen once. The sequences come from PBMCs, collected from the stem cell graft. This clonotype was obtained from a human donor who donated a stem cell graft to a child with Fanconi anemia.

CDR3 sequence reads: CASSLSDNTQYF. In DNA, the CDR3 is TGTGCCAGCAGCTTGAGTGATAATACGCAGTATTTT. The V call is TRBV5-4, the J call TRBJ2-3; D remains unclear. CDR3 size: 12 residues. Trimming shortened V by 1 base and J by 7 bases, and 7 bases separated the two germline ends. Germline V gene data show CDR1 as SGHNT and CDR2 as YYREEE (reference sequence).